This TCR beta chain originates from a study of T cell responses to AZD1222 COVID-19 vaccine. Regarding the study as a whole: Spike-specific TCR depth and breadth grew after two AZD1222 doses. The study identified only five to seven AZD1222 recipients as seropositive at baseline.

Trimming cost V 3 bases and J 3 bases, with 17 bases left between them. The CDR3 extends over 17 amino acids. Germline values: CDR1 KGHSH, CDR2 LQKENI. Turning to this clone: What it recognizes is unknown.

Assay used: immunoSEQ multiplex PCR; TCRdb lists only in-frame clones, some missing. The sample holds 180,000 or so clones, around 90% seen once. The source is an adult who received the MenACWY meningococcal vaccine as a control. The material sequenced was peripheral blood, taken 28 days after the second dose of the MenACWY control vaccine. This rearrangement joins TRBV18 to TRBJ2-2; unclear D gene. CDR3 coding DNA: TGTGCCAGCTCACCCCTTCGGGTCTCCCGCTACACCGGGGAGCTGTTTTTT. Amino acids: CASSPLRVSRYTGELFF.